These T cell receptor beta chains were read from a single sample in a study of blood T cells in healthy people across ages. TCRdb analysed the 5' RACE reads with MiXCR anew, one entry per CDR3 protein. The data show approximately 1.5 million distinct CDR3 sequences, about 45% seen once. Sequencing was performed on blood. The receptors originated from a woman younger than 35 in good health. CDR3s include the opening cysteine and the closing phenylalanine or tryptophan. Each record gives: CDR3 length, D gene, V gene, clone size, J gene, CDR3 DNA, CDR3 protein. D genes are given only for firm matches. Expanded clones are given a class, and other clones once, few, many or no size at all.

len: 13
d_gene: TRBD1
v_gene: TRBV20-1
abundance: few
j_gene: TRBJ2-1
CDR3nt: TGCAGTGCTAGAGATTCCCGGACAGGTTCGCAGTTCTTC
CDR3aa: CSARDSRTGSQFF

len: 14
d_gene: .
v_gene: TRBV6-5
abundance: few
j_gene: TRBJ2-1
CDR3nt: TGTGCCAGCAAGATGGGCAACTCCTACAATGAGCAGTTCTTC
CDR3aa: CASKMGNSYNEQFF

len: 12
d_gene: .
v_gene: TRBV28
abundance: .
j_gene: TRBJ2-3
CDR3nt: TGTGCCAGCACGAGGAGCACAGATACGCAGTATTTT
CDR3aa: CASTRSTDTQYF

len: 13
d_gene: TRBD1
v_gene: TRBV4-1
abundance: .
j_gene: TRBJ1-2
CDR3nt: TGCGCCAGCAGCGGGTTACAGGGGCCTGGCTACACCTTC
CDR3aa: CASSGLQGPGYTF

len: 14
d_gene: .
v_gene: TRBV7-9
abundance: .
j_gene: TRBJ1-1
CDR3nt: TGTGCCAACGAGGGTCTGCCTCCGAACACTGAAGCTTTCTTT
CDR3aa: CANEGLPPNTEAFF

len: 15
d_gene: .
v_gene: TRBV11-2
abundance: few
j_gene: TRBJ2-3
CDR3nt: TGTGCCAGCAGCTTTTCTGGAGCAGGGCCAGATACGCAGTATTTT
CDR3aa: CASSFSGAGPDTQYF

len: 16
d_gene: .
v_gene: TRBV7-2
abundance: .
j_gene: TRBJ2-6
CDR3nt: TGTGCCAGCAGCTTAGTTCGGCACTCTGGGGCCAACGTCCTGACTTTC
CDR3aa: CASSLVRHSGANVLTF

len: 13
d_gene: TRBD2
v_gene: TRBV29-1
abundance: .
j_gene: TRBJ2-1
CDR3nt: TGCAGCGCCGGCGGGAGGGCCGTAAATGAGCAGTTCTTC
CDR3aa: CSAGGRAVNEQFF

len: 14
d_gene: .
v_gene: TRBV5-4
abundance: .
j_gene: TRBJ2-3
CDR3nt: TGTGCCAGCAGCTCCAAGTACAGCACAGATACGCAGTATTTT
CDR3aa: CASSSKYSTDTQYF

len: 15
d_gene: .
v_gene: TRBV6-5
abundance: .
j_gene: TRBJ1-4
CDR3nt: TGTGCCAGCACGAGGATGGGACCAGGGGACGAAAAACTGTTTTTT
CDR3aa: CASTRMGPGDEKLFF

len: 15
d_gene: TRBD1
v_gene: TRBV20-1
abundance: .
j_gene: TRBJ2-7
CDR3nt: TGCAGTGCTAGAGATCAGAGAACGGACAGGGACGAGCAGTACTTC
CDR3aa: CSARDQRTDRDEQYF

len: 16
d_gene: .
v_gene: TRBV21-1
abundance: few
j_gene: TRBJ2-1
CDR3nt: TGTGCCAGCAGCAGTGGGCCGCTAGTACCCTACAATGAGCAGTTCTTC
CDR3aa: CASSSGPLVPYNEQFF

len: 14
d_gene: .
v_gene: TRBV29-1
abundance: few
j_gene: TRBJ1-2
CDR3nt: TGCAGCGTTGAAAGGAGTTCCTACAACTATGGCTACACCTTC
CDR3aa: CSVERSSYNYGYTF

len: 14
d_gene: TRBD1
v_gene: TRBV5-1
abundance: .
j_gene: TRBJ2-3
CDR3nt: TGCGCCAGCACCGGACAGGGAGGCACAGATACGCAGTATTTT
CDR3aa: CASTGQGGTDTQYF

len: 16
d_gene: TRBD1
v_gene: TRBV5-1
abundance: few
j_gene: TRBJ2-7
CDR3nt: TGCGCCAGCAGCTTGTTAGCCGGGACAGGCTCCTACGAGCAGTACTTC
CDR3aa: CASSLLAGTGSYEQYF